A single sample is the source of the 19 T cell receptor beta chains below, sequenced in a study of shared clonotypes between healthy human individuals. The protocol was immunoSEQ multiplex PCR, while the TCRdb copy is restricted to in-frame clones and leaves out a portion. The sample shows more than 1,200,000 clones, 97% to 99% of them seen only once. The material sequenced was naive CD4+ T cells sorted from blood. Subset denoted: CD45RA+ positively selected. These receptors came from a young man in good health.

This clone showed up just once. The chain employs TRBV7-2 and TRBJ1-1; weak D call: TRBD1 (6 bases). Trimming pared 5 bases from V and 3 bases from J, leaving 16 bases between. CDR1 and CDR2 from the germline V gene are SGHTA and FQGNSA. This CDR3 contains 15 residues. Written as DNA, the CDR3 is TGTGCCAGCAGCCCCCGGAGGGACACGTACACTGAAGCTTTCTTT. Its protein product is CASSPRRDTYTEAFF.

The V call is TRBV28, the J call TRBJ2-1; D may be TRBD1 (5 bases). V was clipped by 6 bases and J by 5 bases, with 11 bases between them. CDR3 length: 13 amino acids. The V gene's germline CDR1 is MDHEN and CDR2 SYDVKM. This CDR3 is CASRGVGDNEQFF. CDR3 in DNA: TGTGCCAGCAGGGGCGTAGGGGACAATGAGCAGTTCTTC. Drawing the rest from reference TRBV28 and TRBJ2-1, the complete variable domain is DVKVTQSSRYLVKRTGEKVFLECVQDMDHENMFWYRQDPGLGLRLIYFSYDVKMKEKGDIPEGYSVSREKKERFSLILESASTNQTSMYLCASRGVGDNEQFFGPGTRLTVL.

This rearrangement joins TRBV6-1 to TRBJ2-2, with D possibly TRBD1 on 5 matching bases. The length of the CDR3 is 18 residues. Germline V gene data show CDR1 as MNHNS and CDR2 as SASEGT. The V and J ends lost 0 bases and 2 bases respectively, with 16 bases between them. CDR3 protein: CASSEAPFFGANTGELFF. The CDR3 DNA reads as TGTGCCAGCAGTGAAGCGCCTTTTTTTGGGGCCAACACCGGGGAGCTGTTTTTT.

The V gene is TRBV6-5, the J gene TRBJ1-4; perhaps TRBD1 as D (5 bases). Looked up from germline, CDR1 is MNHEY and CDR2 is SVGAGI. CDR3 length: 13 amino acids. Trimming took off 6 bases at V and 5 bases at J, with 10 bases between the two ends. The chain's CDR3 is CASRVDSNEKLFF. The CDR3 nucleotides are TGTGCCAGCAGGGTAGACAGCAATGAAAAACTGTTTTTT.

The chain employs TRBV18 and TRBJ2-7, with unresolved D. Trimming removed 0 bases from V and 2 bases from J, with 8 bases in between. Germline assignment: CDR1 KGHSH and CDR2 LQKENI. The CDR3 is 14 residues long. For the CDR3, the DNA is TGTGCCAGCTCACCACCAGCCGCAACCTACGAGCAGTACTTC. It specifies CASSPPAATYEQYF.

Notes on this clone: At the DNA level, this CDR3 is encoded by other sequences in the same sample as well. The V call is TRBV28, the J call TRBJ2-7, with unresolved D. Germline values: CDR1 MDHEN, CDR2 SYDVKM. V gave up 3 bases and J gave up 7 bases, with 7 bases separating them. The CDR3 sequence is 11 residues long. The CDR3 protein is CASSLRREQYF. Here the CDR3 DNA reads TGTGCCAGCAGTTTGAGGCGGGAGCAGTACTTC.

V usage is TRBV28 and J usage is TRBJ2-1; D unclear. The length of the CDR3 is 13 residues. V was trimmed by 8 bases and J by 4 bases, leaving 12 bases between them. Per the germline V gene, CDR1 is MDHEN and CDR2 is SYDVKM. CDR3 amino acids: CASSLGWYNEQFF. CDR3 coding DNA: TGTGCCAGCTCCTTGGGGTGGTACAATGAGCAGTTCTTC.

This clone has just one count. The chain couples TRBV2 to TRBJ1-5; tentatively, D is TRBD1 (5 bases). CDR3 length: 13 amino acids. V was clipped by 7 bases and J by 6 bases, with 13 bases between them. Germline CDR1 reads SNHLY; CDR2 reads FYNNEI. The CDR3 region is CASKGRLSQPQHF. CDR3 in DNA: TGTGCCAGCAAGGGGAGGTTGTCTCAGCCCCAGCATTTT. The complete variable domain, with remaining parts taken from reference TRBV2 and TRBJ1-5, reads EPEVTQTPSHQVTQMGQEVILRCVPISNHLYFYWYRQILGQKVEFLVSFYNNEISEKSEIFDDQFSVERPDGSNFTLKIRSTKLEDSAMYFCASKGRLSQPQHFGDGTRLSIL.

The rearrangement uses TRBV18 and TRBJ2-3; 11 bases align to TRBD1. V shed 5 bases and J 12 bases; nucleotides not matched to a gene: 7. CDR1 and CDR2 (germline): KGHSH, LQKENI. The CDR3 covers 13 residues. The CDR3 reads CASSAGTGGPQYF. The CDR3 region has the DNA TGTGCCAGCTCAGCCGGGACAGGGGGTCCTCAGTATTTT.

The chain carries TRBV9 and TRBJ1-5, with D maybe TRBD1 (5 bases). V shed 3 bases and J shed 7 bases, with 17 bases lying between them. The CDR3 runs 15 residues. Germline V CDR1 and CDR2: SGDLS, YYNGEE. CDR3 amino acids: CASSAGPNRFQPQHF. For the CDR3, the DNA is TGTGCCAGCAGCGCCGGCCCCAACAGGTTCCAGCCCCAGCATTTT.

This clone was detected once. The chain links TRBV5-6 to TRBJ2-3; 7 nucleotides agree with TRBD1. Germline CDR1 SGHDT, CDR2 YYEEEE. The trim removed 3 bases at V and 6 bases at J, leaving 16 bases unmatched. The CDR3 extends over 17 amino acids. The CDR3 protein is CASSSDREKPYGDTQYF. The CDR3 bases are TGTGCCAGCAGCTCAGACAGGGAAAAGCCCTACGGGGATACGCAGTATTTT.

This clone was observed a single time. The rearrangement links TRBV23-1 to TRBJ2-3; 9 nucleotides line up with TRBD2. TRBV23-1 is known as an ORF, though its function is uncertain. This CDR3 is 18 amino acids long. Trimming cost V 7 bases and J 3 bases; bases outside gene matches: 17. The CDR3 loop reads CASKSSAGGGIRTDTQYF. The DNA for the CDR3 is TGCGCCAGCAAAAGTTCAGCGGGAGGAGGGATTAGAACAGATACGCAGTATTTT.

The V and J genes are TRBV5-6 and TRBJ1-5; 9 nucleotides align to TRBD1. Germline V gene lookup returns CDR1 SGHDT and CDR2 YYEEEE. J gave up 5 bases and V 1 base, and 4 bases lay outside the gene matches. The CDR3 is made up of 15 amino acids. The CDR3 nucleotides are TGTGCCAGCAGCTTGTGGGACAGGGTTGATCAGCCCCAGCATTTT. Translation: CASSLWDRVDQPQHF. The complete variable domain, with remaining parts taken from reference TRBV5-6 and TRBJ1-5, reads DAGVTQSPTHLIKTRGQQVTLRCSPKSGHDTVSWYQQALGQGPQFIFQYYEEEERQRGNFPDRFSGHQFPNYSSELNVNALLLGDSALYLCASSLWDRVDQPQHFGDGTRLSIL.

The chain uses TRBV18 and TRBJ2-3; D perhaps matches TRBD1 (6 bases). V was trimmed by 4 bases and J by 3 bases, leaving 14 bases between them. This CDR3 comprises 15 residues. CDR1 is KGHSH, CDR2 LQKENI, per germline. The CDR3 DNA reads as TGTGCCAGCTCACTAAAACAGGGAGTAACAGATACGCAGTATTTT. Residues: CASSLKQGVTDTQYF. Combining the CDR3 with reference TRBV18 and TRBJ2-3 gives the whole variable domain NAGVMQNPRHLVRRRGQEARLRCSPMKGHSHVYWYRQLPEEGLKFMVYLQKENIIDESGMPKERFSAEFPKEGPSILRIQQVVRGDSAAYFCASSLKQGVTDTQYFGPGTRLTVL.

The V and J genes are TRBV6-5 and TRBJ1-4; 8 nucleotides match TRBD1. This CDR3 has 15 residues. Per the germline V gene, CDR1 is MNHEY and CDR2 is SVGAGI. V shed 5 bases, J shed 5 bases, and the junction held 7 bases outside the gene matches. CDR3 in DNA: TGTGCCAGCAGTCGGGACAGGCGTTCAAATGAAAAACTGTTTTTT. Encoded protein: CASSRDRRSNEKLFF.

This sequence joins TRBV10-3 and TRBJ2-7; maybe TRBD1 (6 bases). Germline CDR1 and CDR2: ENHRY and SYGVKD. This CDR3 has 15 residues. Trimming shortened V by 6 bases and J by 7 bases, and 22 bases separated the two germline ends. The CDR3 sequence: CAIRPGAVALREQYF. The CDR3 nucleotides read TGTGCCATCAGGCCAGGGGCGGTAGCTTTACGGGAGCAGTACTTC.

This chain links TRBV5-6 with TRBJ2-5; the D gene is possibly TRBD2 (5 bases). The CDR3 loop spans 15 amino acids. V was clipped by 4 bases and J by 2 bases, with 15 bases between them. Germline CDR1 and CDR2: SGHDT and YYEEEE. CDR3 region: CASSPEGLGQETQYF. CDR3 in DNA: TGTGCCAGCAGCCCTGAGGGATTGGGGCAAGAGACCCAGTACTTC.

This chain links TRBV19 with TRBJ1-5, with 7 bases that match TRBD1. The length of the CDR3 is 14 residues. Unmatched junction bases numbered 5, after V lost 7 bases and J lost 2 bases. Germline CDR1 LNHDA, CDR2 SQIVND (reference sequence). The CDR3 protein is CASIPQGGNQPQHF. CDR3 nucleotides: TGTGCCAGTATCCCCCAGGGGGGCAATCAGCCCCAGCATTTT.

This chain joins TRBV4-1 and TRBJ2-7; D might be TRBD1 (6 bases). Looked up from germline, CDR1 is MGHRA and CDR2 is YSYEKL. V lost 5 bases and J 0 bases, leaving 14 bases between the germline ends. This CDR3 is built from 15 residues. DNA for the CDR3: TGCGCCAGCAGCGAGGGACAAGGGTACTCCTACGAGCAGTACTTC. It is translated as CASSEGQGYSYEQYF.